One and the same sample provided the 17 T cell receptor beta chains below, sequenced in a study of blood T cell repertoires in COVID-19. Only in-frame clones appear in the TCRdb table, and some are missing; sequencing was by immunoSEQ multiplex PCR. The table has about 98,000 clones, more than 75% seen once; the top ten hold 9% to 12%. Sequenced sample: peripheral blood. Receptors originate from a man aged 45-65 years with acute or convalescent COVID-19.

This clone was counted only a few times. The rearrangement links TRBV5-8 to TRBJ1-5, with a weak D call TRBD1 (5 bases). Trimming shortened V by 0 bases and J by 1 base, and 11 bases separated the two germline ends. Germline V CDR1 and CDR2: SGHTS, YDEGEE. This CDR3 has 16 residues. The CDR3: CASSLEGVGSNQPQHF. Written as DNA, the CDR3 is TGTGCCAGCAGCTTGGAAGGGGTGGGCAGCAATCAGCCCCAGCATTTT.

V usage is TRBV24-1 and J usage is TRBJ2-1, with D possibly matching TRBD1 (6 bases). The CDR3 sequence is 15 residues long. V was cut by 3 bases and J by 6 bases, with 14 bases left in between. Germline loops: CDR1 KGHDR, CDR2 SFDVKD. In DNA, the CDR3 is TGTGCCACCAGTGATCCTACAGGGAGCGGCAATGAGCAGTTCTTC. It yields the protein CATSDPTGSGNEQFF.

The chain employs TRBV4-1 and TRBJ1-1; D possibly corresponds to TRBD1 (6 bases). CDR1 is MGHRA, CDR2 YSYEKL, per germline. CDR3 length: 14 residues. V lost 0 bases, J lost 8 bases, and 13 bases lay in between. In DNA form, the CDR3 reads TGCGCCAGCAGCCAAGATGGTGGCAGGGGAGAAGCTTTCTTT. Protein sequence: CASSQDGGRGEAFF.

This clone appeared a few times. The chain carries TRBV7-9 and TRBJ2-7; 8 bases line up with TRBD1. The CDR3 length is 15 residues. V trimming: 4 bases; J trimming: 3 bases; junction bases outside the gene matches: 8. The germline V gene encodes CDR1 SEHNR and CDR2 FQNEAQ (reference sequence). The CDR3 region is CASSSWTGSYYEQYF. For the CDR3, the DNA is TGTGCCAGCAGCTCCTGGACAGGGTCTTACTACGAGCAGTACTTC.

The gene calls are TRBV3-1 (or the pseudogene TRBV3-2) and TRBJ1-1, with D possibly TRBD1 on 5 matching bases. This CDR3 contains 14 residues. Germline CDR1 reads LGHDT; CDR2 reads YNNKEL (reference sequence). Trimming pared 1 base from V and 5 bases from J, leaving 11 bases between. The CDR3 DNA sequence: TGTGCCAGCAGCCAAGCCAGGGCTGGGACTGAAGCTTTCTTT. Translated: CASSQARAGTEAFF.

The chain uses TRBV24-1 and TRBJ1-2; D might be TRBD1 (6 bases). Trimming took off 9 bases at V and 8 bases at J, with 24 bases between the two ends. CDR3 length: 15 amino acids. The germline V gene has CDR1 KGHDR and CDR2 SFDVKD. Here the CDR3 DNA reads TGTGCCACCGAAGGAACAGGGCCTCCCGGTGGGGGCTACACCTTC. Protein sequence: CATEGTGPPGGGYTF.

V gene TRBV5-1 combines with J gene TRBJ1-1; TRBD1 matches at 7 bases. CDR1 is SGHRS, CDR2 YFSETQ, per germline. This CDR3 spans 16 amino acids. The V segment lost 1 base and the J segment 1 base; nucleotides outside the gene matches: 7. The chain's CDR3 is CASSLWGDRENTEAFF. In DNA, the CDR3 is TGCGCCAGCAGCTTGTGGGGAGACAGGGAGAACACTGAAGCTTTCTTT.

The gene calls are TRBV6-5 and TRBJ1-4; 7 bases agree with TRBD1. CDR1 and CDR2 from the germline V gene are MNHEY and SVGAGI. The trim removed 7 bases at V and 7 bases at J, leaving 9 bases unmatched. This CDR3 has 14 amino acids. In nucleotides, the CDR3 is TGTGCCAGCACCATTCCCCAGGGGGGTGAAAAACTGTTTTTT. Its protein is CASTIPQGGEKLFF.

This clone appeared a single time. The rearrangement uses TRBV19 and TRBJ2-7; 7 nucleotides match TRBD2. The CDR3 consists of 14 residues. Germline loops: CDR1 LNHDA, CDR2 SQIVND (reference sequence). Losses at the gene ends were 4 bases for V and 7 bases for J; bases not matched to a gene: 10. CDR3 amino acids: CASSKSGVGGEQYF. For the CDR3, the DNA is TGTGCCAGTAGTAAGAGCGGGGTGGGAGGGGAGCAGTACTTC.

The chain combines TRBV24-1 with TRBJ1-1; maybe TRBD1 (5 bases). This CDR3 contains 18 residues. V lost 2 bases, J lost 3 bases, and 21 bases lay in between. Germline lookup yields CDR1 KGHDR and CDR2 SFDVKD. The CDR3 loop reads CATSDSGMGLPEYTEAFF. DNA of the CDR3: TGTGCCACCAGTGATTCGGGGATGGGACTGCCAGAATACACTGAAGCTTTCTTT.

The chain uses TRBV6-1 and TRBJ1-2, with 7 bases fitting TRBD1. The CDR3 extends over 12 amino acids. The junction had 7 bases not matched to a gene; V was cut back by 8 bases and J by 7 bases. Germline-derived CDR1 and CDR2 are MNHNS and SASEGT. The CDR3 DNA sequence: TGTGCCAGCGCTGAGGGGGCGCTTGGCTACACCTTC. Translating it yields CASAEGALGYTF.

CDR3 sequence (DNA): TGTGCCAGCAGATCTCGGGACAGGGCTTCAGCTGAAGCTTTCTTT. Encoded protein: CASRSRDRASAEAFF. V gene TRBV28 combines with J gene TRBJ1-1; 9 positions match TRBD1. Germline lookup yields CDR1 MDHEN and CDR2 SYDVKM. This CDR3 region has 15 residues. With 6 bases clipped from V and 6 bases from J, the junction kept 11 bases outside the gene matches.

The chain carries TRBV5-8 and TRBJ1-2, with a weak D call TRBD1 (5 bases). The germline CDR1 and CDR2 sequences are SGHTS and YDEGEE. Deletions cut 4 bases from V and 8 bases from J, with 21 bases between. The CDR3 runs to 15 residues. The CDR3 spells CASSPVGGMVDGYTF. The CDR3 DNA is TGTGCCAGCAGCCCTGTCGGGGGGATGGTTGACGGCTACACCTTC.

The J gene is TRBJ2-1, the V gene TRBV5-1, with 11 bases aligning to TRBD2. The V gene end was trimmed by 1 base and the J gene end by 2 bases; junction bases not matched to a gene: 5. The CDR3 sequence is 17 residues long. Germline V lookup: CDR1 SGHRS, CDR2 YFSETQ. The CDR3 nucleotides are TGCGCCAGCAGCTTGCTCCTAGCGGGAGGCACCTACAATGAGCAGTTCTTC. This translates into CASSLLLAGGTYNEQFF.

The chain recombines TRBV4-1 with TRBJ2-1; D is perhaps TRBD2 (5 bases). Trimming stripped 4 bases from V and 11 bases from J, with 15 bases between. Germline V gene sequence: CDR1 MGHRA, CDR2 YSYEKL. The CDR3 covers 13 residues. CDR3 DNA: TGCGCCAGCAGCCGGACGACCGGGGAGAAGCAGTTCTTC. Its protein product is CASSRTTGEKQFF.

This rearrangement joins TRBV24-1 to TRBJ2-1; tentative D call: TRBD2 (7 bases). The V end lost 4 bases, the J end lost 8 bases, and 23 bases lay between the germline ends. The germline V gene has CDR1 KGHDR and CDR2 SFDVKD. This CDR3 has 17 residues. The CDR3 DNA follows: TGTGCCACCAGTGAGAGCAGGGGTGGCGGGAGAGGCGATGAGCAGTTCTTC. Translated, it gives CATSESRGGGRGDEQFF.

The table lists this clone with a few counts. This chain links TRBV10-2 with TRBJ1-2, with 9 bases matching TRBD1. J lost 2 bases, V lost 5 bases, and 9 bases had no gene match. CDR3 length equals 16 residues. Germline assignment: CDR1 WSHSY and CDR2 SAAADI. In DNA, the CDR3 is TGCGCCAGCAGTCCCTTACCGGGACAGGGAAACTATGGCTACACCTTC. Protein: CASSPLPGQGNYGYTF.